This T cell receptor beta chain was sequenced for a study of response to subunit inactivated influenza vaccine. Broader study findings: Authors suggested few new T cells are recruited by each seasonal influenza vaccination.

The V gene end was trimmed by 6 bases and the J gene end by 5 bases; junction bases not matched to a gene: 7. CDR3 length equals 14 residues. Germline assignment: CDR1 MDHEN and CDR2 SYDVKM. MiXCR, run by TCRdb on the RT-PCR reads, gives a single entry per CDR3 protein. The table has some 850,000 distinct CDR3 sequences, about a fifth seen once. Points on this clonotype: Its specificity is not known.

The V gene is TRBV28, the J gene TRBJ2-7, with TRBD1 identical over 10 bases. The receptor comes from a man aged 45-65 years who received an inactivated influenza vaccine. The sample in question was PBMCs from blood, obtained about 5 days after vaccination. CDR3 coding DNA: TGTGCCAGCAGGCGGGGACAGGGGTGGCACGAGCAGTACTTC. This codes for CASRRGQGWHEQYF. The whole variable domain, filled in from reference TRBV28 and TRBJ2-7, reads DVKVTQSSRYLVKRTGEKVFLECVQDMDHENMFWYRQDPGLGLRLIYFSYDVKMKEKGDIPEGYSVSREKKERFSLILESASTNQTSMYLCASRRGQGWHEQYFGPGTRLTVT.